The present T cell receptor (beta chain) was sequenced within a study of T cell changes during pregnancy in multiple sclerosis (dated by TCRdb to between 2017 and 2020). Some background on the complete study: The study examined how the T cell repertoire changed over the course of pregnancy in women with multiple sclerosis.

Library preparation was by the immunoSEQ multiplex PCR assay. TCRdb re-hosts the immuneACCESS table, in-frame sequences only. Its copies lack some clones; in the studies checked, an unresolved V gene accounts for under half of them, and the cause for the rest is not known. For this sample the table gives approximately 99,000 clones, of which 80% to 95% were detected only once. Jointly, the top ten make up 0.99% of the sample. This clone was recorded once. Its antigen is not yet known. No clone much larger than this one lies a single base away; base qualities are absent. Counted from cysteine to phenylalanine, this CDR3 has 15 amino acids. The CDR3 DNA has 45 bases and is translated from base 1. The CDR1 and CDR2 encoded by the germline V gene are SGDLS and YYNGEE. At the junction V is shortened by 3 bases and J by 3 bases; bases outside the gene matches: 4.

The sequence links TRBV9 to TRBJ1-2, and 11 junction bases match TRBD1. Sequencing was performed on peripheral blood, taken after pregnancy. This sequence was found in a female donor with multiple sclerosis, enrolled in a pregnancy study. The CDR3 region: CASSGPGQGDYGYTF. The nucleotides read TGTGCCAGCAGCGGCCCGGGACAGGGGGACTATGGCTACACCTTC.